This T cell receptor beta chain was obtained from a study of blood T cell repertoires in COVID-19. On the study more broadly: Italy, Spain and the United States were the sources of the convalescent and acute COVID-19 samples. The cDNA or gDNA used as material had been derived from T cells, B-cell-depleted T cells, or PBMCs.

This clone was found a few times. The identical CDR3 is also encoded by other nucleotide sequences in the sample. The CDR3 length is 14 residues. Germline loops: CDR1 SGDLS, CDR2 YYNGEE. The ends were cut back, 2 bases at V and 1 base at J, with 9 bases in the middle. In the original analysis: How many nucleated cells were present was estimated from reference gene primer amplification. Clones were sequenced by immunoSEQ multiplex PCR, and TCRdb holds only the in-frame ones, with some missing. V and J calls and clone size are copied from that table; D and trimming were computed from the DNA. This sample has 250,000 to 300,000 clones; about 73% occur once, and the top ten carry 2.5% to 4%.

This rearrangement joins TRBV9 to TRBJ1-1; D is possibly TRBD1 (5 bases). The TCR originated in a woman of 80 years or more with acute or convalescent COVID-19. The sequenced sample consisted of peripheral blood. In DNA, the CDR3 is TGTGCCAGCAGCGTGGCGGGGCAGAACACTGAAGCTTTCTTT. Protein product: CASSVAGQNTEAFF.